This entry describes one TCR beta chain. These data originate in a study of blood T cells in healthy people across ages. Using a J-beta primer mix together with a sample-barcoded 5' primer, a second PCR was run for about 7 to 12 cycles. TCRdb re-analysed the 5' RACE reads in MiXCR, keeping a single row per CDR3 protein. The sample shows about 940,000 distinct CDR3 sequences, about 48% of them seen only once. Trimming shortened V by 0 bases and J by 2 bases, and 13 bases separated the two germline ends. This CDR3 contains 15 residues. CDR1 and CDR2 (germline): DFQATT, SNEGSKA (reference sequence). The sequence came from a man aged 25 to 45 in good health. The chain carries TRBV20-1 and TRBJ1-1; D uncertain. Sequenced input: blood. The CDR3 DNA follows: TGCAGTGCTAGAGATTATGGCAGCGCTAACACTGAAGCTTTCTTT. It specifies CSARDYGSANTEAFF.